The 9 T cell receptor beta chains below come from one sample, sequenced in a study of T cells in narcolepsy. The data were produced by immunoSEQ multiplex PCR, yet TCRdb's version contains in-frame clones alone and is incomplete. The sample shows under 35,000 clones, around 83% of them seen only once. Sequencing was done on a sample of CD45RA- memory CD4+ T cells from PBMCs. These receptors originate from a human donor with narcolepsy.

CDR3 sequence reads: CASSPEGEKLFF. The CDR3 DNA is TGTGCCAGCTCGCCGGAAGGAGAAAAACTGTTTTTT. V usage is TRBV18 and J usage is TRBJ1-4; no reliable D call. Deletions cut 6 bases from V and 8 bases from J, with 10 bases between. The length of the CDR3 is 12 residues. Germline lookup yields CDR1 KGHSH and CDR2 LQKENI.

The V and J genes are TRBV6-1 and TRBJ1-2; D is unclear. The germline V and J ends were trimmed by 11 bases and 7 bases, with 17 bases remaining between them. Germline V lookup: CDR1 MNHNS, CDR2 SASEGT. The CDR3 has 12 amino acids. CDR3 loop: CASGGSGGGYTF. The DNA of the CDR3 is TGTGCCTCGGGAGGGTCGGGAGGTGGCTACACCTTC.

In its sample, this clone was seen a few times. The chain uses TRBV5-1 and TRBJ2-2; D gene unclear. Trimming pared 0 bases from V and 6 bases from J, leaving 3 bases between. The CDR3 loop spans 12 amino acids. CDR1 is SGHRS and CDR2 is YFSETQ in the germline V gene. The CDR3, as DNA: TGCGCCAGCAGCTTGGAAGCCGGGGAGCTGTTTTTT. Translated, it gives CASSLEAGELFF. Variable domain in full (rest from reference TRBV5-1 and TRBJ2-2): KAGVTQTPRYLIKTRGQQVTLSCSPISGHRSVSWYQQTPGQGLQFLFEYFSETQRNKGNFPGRFSGRQFSNSRSEMNVSTLELGDSALYLCASSLEAGELFFGEGSRLTVL.

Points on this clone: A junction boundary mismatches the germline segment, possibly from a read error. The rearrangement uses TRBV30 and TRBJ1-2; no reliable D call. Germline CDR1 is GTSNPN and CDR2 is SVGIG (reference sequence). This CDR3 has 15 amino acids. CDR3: CAWSDLAGFNHGYTF. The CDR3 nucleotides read TGTGCCTGGAGTGATCTTGCGGGGTTTAACCATGGCTACACCTTC.

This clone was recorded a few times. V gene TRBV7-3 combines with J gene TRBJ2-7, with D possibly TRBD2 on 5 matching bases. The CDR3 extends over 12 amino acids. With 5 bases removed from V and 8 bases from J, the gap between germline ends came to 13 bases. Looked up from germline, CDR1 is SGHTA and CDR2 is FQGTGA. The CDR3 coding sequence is TGTGCCAGCAGCCCGCCCGAGGGTCAGCAGTACTTC. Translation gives CASSPPEGQQYF.

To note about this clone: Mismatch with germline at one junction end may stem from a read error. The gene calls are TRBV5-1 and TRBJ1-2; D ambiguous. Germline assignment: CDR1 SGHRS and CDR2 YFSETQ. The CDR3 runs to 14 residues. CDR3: CASSQSLFRDGYTF. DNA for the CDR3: TGTGCCAGCAGCCAGTCTCTTTTCCGGGATGGCTACACCTTC.

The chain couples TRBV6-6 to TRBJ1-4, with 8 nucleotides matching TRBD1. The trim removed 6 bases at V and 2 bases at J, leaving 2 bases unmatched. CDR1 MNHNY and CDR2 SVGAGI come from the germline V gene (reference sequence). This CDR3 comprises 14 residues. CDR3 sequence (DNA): TGTGCCAGCAGAAACAGGGGGACTAATGAAAAACTGTTTTTT. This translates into CASRNRGTNEKLFF.

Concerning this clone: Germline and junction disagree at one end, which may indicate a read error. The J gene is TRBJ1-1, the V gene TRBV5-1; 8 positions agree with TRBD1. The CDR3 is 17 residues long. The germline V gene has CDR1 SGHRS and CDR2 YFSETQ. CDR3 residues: CASSLVPGGGTGTEAFF. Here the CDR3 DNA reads TGCGCCAGCAGCTTGGTCCCGGGTGGAGGGACAGGCACTGAAGCCTTCTTT.

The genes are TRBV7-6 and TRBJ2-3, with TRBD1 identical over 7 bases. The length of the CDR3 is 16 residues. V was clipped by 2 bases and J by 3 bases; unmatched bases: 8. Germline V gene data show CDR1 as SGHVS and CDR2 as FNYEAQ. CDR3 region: CASSLRGRAWTDTQYF. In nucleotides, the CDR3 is TGTGCCAGCAGCTTAAGGGGGCGGGCCTGGACAGATACGCAGTATTTT.